This T cell receptor (beta chain) was observed in a study of T cell clonotyping in hematopoietic cell transplantation. Trimming stripped 5 bases from V and 3 bases from J, with 11 bases between. Looked up from germline, CDR1 is SGHTA and CDR2 is FQGTGA. The CDR3 is 13 amino acids. Sequencing used immunoSEQ multiplex PCR; TCRdb keeps in-frame clones, though not all of them. The sample has fewer than 50,000 clones; 85% to 95% are singletons. Sequencing was performed on peripheral blood mononuclear cells. This rearrangement joins TRBV7-3 to TRBJ2-7; weak D call: TRBD2 (6 bases). The receptor comes from a woman in her forties or fifties in good health. Some clones in this sample may be carry-over from other donors' samples. CDR3 loop: CASSQAGGYEQYF. CDR3 in DNA: TGTGCCAGCAGCCAGGCCGGGGGCTACGAGCAGTACTTC.